This paragraph covers one TCR beta chain sequence. The data were taken from a study of graft-versus-host responses after intestinal transplantation. The repertoire was sequenced with immunoSEQ multiplex PCR; TCRdb's copy has only in-frame clones and lacks some. In the table there are under 20,000 clones, about 95% of which are singletons. V gave up 3 bases and J gave up 2 bases, with 28 bases separating them. Germline CDR1 reads MDHEN; CDR2 reads SYDVKM. The CDR3 has 20 amino acids. The sequences come from PBMCs, collected 23 days after intestinal transplant. This receptor was obtained from a human patient who received an intestinal transplant, so some T cells may come from the graft donor. The V gene is TRBV28, the J gene TRBJ2-5; possibly TRBD2 for D (6 bases). CDR3 nucleotide sequence: TGTGCCAGCAGTTTCCCCTCAGGGAAGTATCGAGCGGGCCGGCAAGAGACCCAGTACTTC. It translates to CASSFPSGKYRAGRQETQYF.